What follows describes a single T cell receptor (beta chain). Antigen specificity is unknown. Germline V gives CDR1 DFQATT, CDR2 SNEGSKA (reference sequence). This CDR3 is 14 amino acids long. UMIs were included in TCR beta cDNA generated by 5'RACE template switching. From the 5' RACE reads, TCRdb lists one entry per CDR3 protein and no DNA. The sample table includes some 140,000 distinct CDR3 sequences. This sample is part of a study of T cells expressing NK-cell markers. Study-wide background: Among eight sequenced donors, seven carried HCMV seropositivity while one was seronegative. Study results and limitations: It is unclear if expanded NKG2C-expressing clones target HCMV antigens. In several donors, these clonotypes also led the CD3+CD56-NKG2C+ fraction.

Sequences were obtained from blood T cells: a sorted CD56 or NKG2C T cell subset, CD4+ or CD8+ T cells, or bulk PBMC T cells (not recorded which). The sequence derives from a woman in her forties or fifties in good health. The V call is TRBV20-1, the J call TRBJ2-7; no DNA is available, so the TRBD2 call from TCRdb remains unchecked. The CDR3 region is CSARDWTSGGEQYF.